One sample yielded the 6 T cell receptor beta chains listed below, sequenced in a study of tumor-infiltrating lymphocytes in glioblastoma multiforme. Three nested ARM-PCR rounds with V-beta and C-beta primers built TCRB libraries. TCRdb analysed the multiplex PCR reads with MiXCR anew, one entry per CDR3 protein. The table has 9,500 to 13,000 distinct CDR3 sequences, just over 65% seen once. Sequencing used brain tumor tissue. These receptors originate from a male donor with glioblastoma.

The rearrangement uses TRBV20-1 and TRBJ2-7; 8 nucleotides match TRBD2. Per germline, CDR1 DFQATT and CDR2 SNEGSKA (reference sequence). The CDR3 has 14 amino acids. V dropped 6 bases and J dropped 4; count of bases not matched to a gene: 11. This chain's CDR3 is CSAPLAGMRYEQYF. DNA for the CDR3: TGCAGTGCACCCTTAGCGGGAATGAGGTACGAGCAGTACTTC.

This clonotype was picked up many times. The chain carries TRBV25-1 and TRBJ2-5; D is unresolved. From germline, CDR1 is MGHDK and CDR2 SYGVNS. The length of the CDR3 is 13 residues. With 1 base removed from V and 1 base from J, the gap between germline ends came to 4 bases. CDR3 bases: TGTGCCAGCAGTGAATCGACCCAAGAGACCCAGTACTTC. It encodes CASSESTQETQYF.

V is TRBV10-1 and J is TRBJ2-4, with TRBD1 matching 9 bases. There are 15 residues in the CDR3. Germline CDR1 is WNHNN and CDR2 is SYGVQD (reference sequence). Germline trimming cut 2 bases from V and 7 bases from J; bases unmatched to any gene: 6. This chain's CDR3 is CASSEGQGRRNIQYF. CDR3 nucleotide sequence: TGCGCCAGCAGTGAGGGACAGGGGAGGCGGAACATTCAGTACTTC.

This clonotype was seen more than once but under ten times. The chain has TRBV29-1 and TRBJ2-3; TRBD2 agrees at 11 bases. Per germline, CDR1 SQVTM and CDR2 ANQGSEA. The J segment lost 6 bases and the V segment lost 8 bases, leaving 4 bases of the junction unmatched. This CDR3 spans 12 amino acids. In DNA, the CDR3 is TGCAGCCTAGCGGGGGGAGAGGATACGCAGTATTTT. Translating gives CSLAGGEDTQYF.

This clonotype was seen many times. The chain joins TRBV7-2 to TRBJ2-1, with 11 bases aligning to TRBD2. This CDR3 is built from 17 residues. Germline-derived CDR1 and CDR2 are SGHTA and FQGNSA. V was pared by 4 bases and J by 6 bases, with 11 bases of the junction left unmatched. CDR3 bases: TGTGCCAGCAGCTGGGGAGAAAGACTAGCGGGACGCAATGAGCAGTTCTTC. Its protein is CASSWGERLAGRNEQFF.

This clonotype counts as medium-sized. The chain has TRBV4-1 and TRBJ1-5, with 7 bases that match TRBD1. The CDR3 runs to 17 residues. With V trimmed by 1 base and J by 10 bases, 16 bases remained unmatched. The germline CDR1 and CDR2 sequences are MGHRA and YSYEKL. This chain's CDR3 is CASSQGFRTGKIEPQHF. The CDR3 DNA sequence: TGCGCCAGCAGCCAAGGTTTCCGGACAGGTAAAATCGAACCCCAGCATTTT.